This entry lists 30 T cell receptor beta chains sequenced from one sample in a study of T cells in tuberculosis. Thawed, overnight-rested PBMC were stained with GMM-loaded CD1B tetramer, viability dye and anti-CD3, then sorted. CD1B tetramers were loaded with Rhodococcus equi-derived C32 glucose monomycolate. The data were produced by immunoSEQ multiplex PCR, yet TCRdb's version contains in-frame clones alone and is incomplete. The table has approximately 100,000 clones, roughly 88% seen once. Sequenced material: CD1b-GMM tetramer-negative cells sorted from PBMCs. Source of these receptors: an adult woman with latent tuberculosis.

V gene TRBV5-4 combines with J gene TRBJ1-1, with D possibly being TRBD1 (5 bases). Germline CDR1 reads SGHNT; CDR2 reads YYREEE (reference sequence). Trimming stripped 4 bases from V and 1 base from J, with 14 bases between. The CDR3 is 15 residues long. CDR3 loop: CASSPVGVQNTEAFF. CDR3 nucleotide sequence: TGTGCCAGCAGCCCCGTAGGGGTGCAGAACACTGAAGCTTTCTTT.

V gene TRBV27 combines with J gene TRBJ2-1; a possible D gene is TRBD2 (7 bases). Germline V gene data show CDR1 as MNHEY and CDR2 as SMNVEV (reference sequence). The CDR3 consists of 16 residues. V dropped 2 bases and J dropped 9 bases, with 20 bases sitting between them. CDR3 protein: CASSLRTRGGVFEQFF. Written as DNA, the CDR3 is TGTGCCAGCAGTTTAAGGACGAGGGGGGGCGTGTTTGAGCAGTTCTTC.

The chain employs TRBV10-3 and TRBJ1-5; the match to TRBD1 covers 11 bases. The germline V gene encodes CDR1 ENHRY and CDR2 SYGVKD. The V gene end was trimmed by 6 bases and the J gene end by 5 bases; junction bases not matched to a gene: 6. The CDR3 totals 15 residues. The CDR3: CAISGDRGGHQPQHF. CDR3 coding DNA: TGTGCCATCAGCGGGGACAGGGGGGGGCATCAGCCCCAGCATTTT.

This clone was detected only once. The V gene is TRBV13, the J gene TRBJ2-1, with D perhaps TRBD2 (5 bases). This CDR3 has 14 residues. Trimming removed 11 bases from V and 7 bases from J, with 21 bases in between. Germline CDR1 PRHDT, CDR2 FYEKMQ (reference sequence). The CDR3 reads CASGPGISANEQFF. The CDR3 DNA reads as TGTGCCTCTGGGCCCGGGATTAGTGCAAATGAGCAGTTCTTC.

V and J are TRBV5-6 and TRBJ2-3; 9 nucleotides agree with TRBD1. The CDR3 has 17 residues. The germline V gene encodes CDR1 SGHDT and CDR2 YYEEEE. V lost 4 bases to trimming and J lost 6 bases; unmatched junction nucleotides: 15. The CDR3 region is CASSKSLRGQGLDTQYF. CDR3 coding DNA: TGTGCCAGCAGCAAATCCCTCCGGGGACAGGGCTTGGATACGCAGTATTTT.

The chain is built from TRBV7-9 and TRBJ2-7, with TRBD2 identical over 7 bases. In germline, CDR1 is SEHNR, CDR2 FQNEAQ (reference sequence). This CDR3 region has 13 residues. V gave up 6 bases and J gave up 6 bases; unmatched junction bases: 8. CDR3 residues: CASSLRAGSEQYV. CDR3 coding DNA: TGTGCCAGCAGTCTTAGAGCGGGGAGCGAGCAGTACGTC.

This chain links TRBV5-1 with TRBJ2-5, with 7 bases identical to TRBD1. CDR1 and CDR2 from the germline V gene are SGHRS and YFSETQ. CDR3 length: 16 amino acids. After removal of 2 bases from V and 2 bases from J, the junction contained 9 bases not matched to a gene. CDR3 region: CASSFTGAWAQETQYF. CDR3 DNA: TGCGCCAGCAGCTTTACAGGGGCCTGGGCACAAGAGACCCAGTACTTC.

This clone has a single count. The chain joins TRBV19 to TRBJ2-7; no firm D call. Trimming took 3 bases from V and 3 from J, leaving 15 bases between them. The CDR3 contains 15 residues. Germline CDR1 reads LNHDA; CDR2 reads SQIVND (reference sequence). The CDR3 nucleotides read TGTGCCAGTAGTATTCGAGATCAGGTTATCTACGAGCAGTACTTC. Protein sequence: CASSIRDQVIYEQYF.

J is TRBJ2-1 and V is TRBV29-1, with 12 bases that match TRBD2. The CDR3 spans 14 residues. The ends lost 7 bases at V and 8 bases at J; junction bases unmatched: 9. Germline assignment: CDR1 SQVTM and CDR2 ANQGSEA. The CDR3 here is CSETRTSGIYEQFF. In nucleotides, the CDR3 is TGCAGCGAAACTCGGACTAGCGGGATCTATGAGCAGTTCTTC.

The rearrangement links TRBV9 to TRBJ2-1; 12 bases agree with TRBD2. The CDR3 sequence is 17 residues long. CDR1 SGDLS and CDR2 YYNGEE come from the germline V gene. The ends lost 0 bases at V and 2 bases at J; junction bases unmatched: 3. Here the CDR3 reads CASSVVASGGAYNEQFF. The CDR3 nucleotides read TGTGCCAGCAGCGTAGTAGCTAGCGGGGGGGCCTACAATGAGCAGTTCTTC.

V is TRBV7-6 and J is TRBJ2-1; 8 positions agree with TRBD2. Germline V gene data show CDR1 as SGHVS and CDR2 as FNYEAQ. Unmatched junction bases numbered 4, after V lost 1 base and J lost 5 bases. This CDR3 has 15 amino acids. This CDR3 is CASSLDGGANNEQFF. DNA for the CDR3: TGTGCCAGCAGCTTAGACGGGGGGGCCAACAATGAGCAGTTCTTC.

The V gene is TRBV4-1, the J gene TRBJ2-1; 8 positions agree with TRBD2. CDR1 is MGHRA and CDR2 is YSYEKL in the germline V gene. After removal of 0 bases from V and 9 bases from J, the junction contained 7 bases not matched to a gene. There are 15 residues in the CDR3. In DNA form, the CDR3 reads TGCGCCAGCAGCCAAGATTCGGGGGGGGGCCTTGAGCAGTTCTTC. This translates into CASSQDSGGGLEQFF.

The CDR3 is CASSEGRQVNTEAFF. CDR3 sequence (DNA): TGTGCCAGCAGTGAAGGAAGACAGGTGAACACTGAAGCTTTCTTT. The chain employs TRBV6-1 and TRBJ1-1, with D possibly TRBD1 on 6 matching bases. Looked up from germline, CDR1 is MNHNS and CDR2 is SASEGT. Trimming took 1 base from V and 0 from J, leaving 9 bases between them. This CDR3 has 15 amino acids.

V and J are TRBV29-1 and TRBJ2-2, with TRBD2 matching over 9 bases. CDR1 SQVTM and CDR2 ANQGSEA come from the germline V gene. Trimming cost V 5 bases and J 1 base; bases outside gene matches: 2. The CDR3 loop spans 14 amino acids. The CDR3 is CSVRSGGNTGELFF. The DNA of the CDR3 is TGCAGCGTTCGTAGCGGGGGGAACACCGGGGAGCTGTTTTTT.

This clone was detected once. V and J are TRBV6-5 and TRBJ2-7, with 9 bases identical to TRBD2. The V segment lost 1 base and the J segment 7 bases; nucleotides outside the gene matches: 2. The germline V gene encodes CDR1 MNHEY and CDR2 SVGAGI. This CDR3 spans 13 amino acids. CDR3 loop: CASSYLTSGEQYV. CDR3 coding DNA: TGTGCCAGCAGTTACTTGACTAGCGGAGAGCAGTACGTC.

The chain joins TRBV7-2 to TRBJ2-7, with 8 nucleotides matching TRBD2. The junction had 6 bases not matched to a gene; V was cut back by 2 bases and J by 6 bases. Germline CDR1 SGHTA, CDR2 FQGNSA. This CDR3 region has 14 residues. Here the CDR3 reads CASSLSRTSFEQYV. The CDR3 DNA reads as TGTGCCAGCAGCTTATCGAGGACTAGCTTCGAGCAGTACGTC.

V is TRBV9 and J is TRBJ1-6; unclear D gene. CDR3 length equals 15 residues. Germline V gene data show CDR1 as SGDLS and CDR2 as YYNGEE. The V gene lost 0 bases and the J gene lost 7 bases, with 11 bases spanning the gap. The CDR3 DNA follows: TGTGCCAGCAGCGTAGGGCAGAAGTCGAATTCACCCCTCCACTTT. Encoded protein: CASSVGQKSNSPLHF.

This chain uses TRBV29-1 with TRBJ1-2; D might be TRBD1 (6 bases). Trimming removed 6 bases at V and 4 bases at J, with 21 bases between. The CDR3 extends over 15 amino acids. CDR1 SQVTM and CDR2 ANQGSEA come from the germline V gene. The CDR3 protein is CSVDTQGRKGYGYTF. Here the CDR3 DNA reads TGCAGCGTCGATACCCAGGGGCGAAAGGGCTATGGCTACACCTTC.

The chain couples TRBV5-1 to TRBJ1-3, with D unclear. V lost 4 bases and J 0 bases, leaving 11 bases between the germline ends. This CDR3 comprises 15 residues. Germline CDR1 and CDR2: SGHRS and YFSETQ. The CDR3 is CASSPDMTSGNTIYF. CDR3 bases: TGCGCCAGCAGCCCTGACATGACCTCTGGAAACACCATATATTTT.

V usage is TRBV11-2 and J usage is TRBJ2-1; TRBD1 is a possible D gene (6 bases). The CDR3 is 13 amino acids. Germline lookup yields CDR1 SGHAT and CDR2 FQNNGV. Trimming took off 4 bases at V and 5 bases at J, with 9 bases between the two ends. CDR3 DNA sequence: TGTGCCAGCAGCTACGGACAGCACAATGAGCAGTTCTTC. The encoded protein is CASSYGQHNEQFF. Together with reference TRBV11-2 and TRBJ2-1, the CDR3 gives the full variable domain: EAGVAQSPRYKIIEKRQSVAFWCNPISGHATLYWYQQILGQGPKLLIQFQNNGVVDDSQLPKDRFSAERLKGVDSTLKIQPAKLEDSAVYLCASSYGQHNEQFFGPGTRLTVL.

The J gene is TRBJ2-2, the V gene TRBV19; 10 positions agree with TRBD1. CDR3 length: 16 amino acids. With 5 bases clipped from V and 2 bases from J, the junction kept 5 bases outside the gene matches. Germline V CDR1 and CDR2: LNHDA, SQIVND (reference sequence). CDR3 sequence: CASSAGTGVNTGELFF. Here the CDR3 DNA reads TGTGCCAGTAGTGCAGGGACAGGGGTAAACACCGGGGAGCTGTTTTTT.

Only one count was recorded for this clone. This chain connects TRBV4-1 to TRBJ2-4, with TRBD1 matching over 8 bases. Germline V gives CDR1 MGHRA, CDR2 YSYEKL. After removal of 0 bases from V and 0 bases from J, the junction contained 10 bases not matched to a gene. The CDR3 consists of 19 residues. The CDR3 is CASSQDTQDRGLAKNIQYF. The DNA of the CDR3 is TGCGCCAGCAGCCAAGATACTCAAGACAGGGGTCTAGCCAAAAACATTCAGTACTTC.

The chain employs TRBV10-3 and TRBJ2-7, with D uncertain. CDR1 ENHRY and CDR2 SYGVKD come from the germline V gene. The V end lost 8 bases, the J end lost 2 bases, and 16 bases lay between the germline ends. The CDR3 totals 14 residues. CDR3: CAIRSPTPPYEQYV. CDR3 sequence (DNA): TGTGCCATCCGGAGTCCTACGCCTCCCTACGAGCAGTACGTC.

CDR3 bases: TGTGCCAGCAGGCTAGGGGGACCTTCCTACAATGAGCAGTTCTTC. Its translation is CASRLGGPSYNEQFF. The genes are TRBV27 and TRBJ2-1; D might be TRBD1 (6 bases). Per the germline V gene, CDR1 is MNHEY and CDR2 is SMNVEV (reference sequence). The CDR3 covers 15 residues. V lost 6 bases and J lost 1, with 13 bases in between.

Concerning this clone itself: A read error may account for a junction end that differs from germline. The rearrangement uses TRBV4-2 and TRBJ2-4; 7 bases are a match to TRBD2. Germline-derived CDR1 and CDR2 are LGHNA and YNFKEQ. The CDR3 contains 18 residues. The CDR3 nucleotides are TGTACCAGCAGCCAAGATGGCCTTGTGGCGGGGGTGACAGACATTCAGTACTTC. As protein: CTSSQDGLVAGVTDIQYF.

This clone was seen a few times. The genes are TRBV29-1 and TRBJ2-1; 7 nucleotides align to TRBD1. CDR1 SQVTM and CDR2 ANQGSEA come from the germline V gene. After removal of 5 bases from V and 6 bases from J, the junction contained 7 bases not matched to a gene. The CDR3 length is 13 residues. Here the CDR3 DNA reads TGCAGCGTTCAACCGGGACAGAGCAATGAGCAGTTCTTC. Translation: CSVQPGQSNEQFF.

The genes are TRBV5-6 and TRBJ2-7, with TRBD2 as a possible D gene (6 bases). In germline, CDR1 is SGHDT, CDR2 YYEEEE. Between the trimmed V and J ends, which lost 4 bases and 0 bases, there was a span of 11 bases. The CDR3 loop spans 14 amino acids. The CDR3 bases are TGTGCCAGCAGCGTCGGGGGAAGCTCCTACGAGCAGTACGTC. This translates into CASSVGGSSYEQYV.

V is TRBV6-6 and J is TRBJ1-1; weak D call: TRBD1 (6 bases). Trimming removed 2 bases from V and 3 bases from J, with 7 bases in between. Germline CDR1 is MNHNY and CDR2 is SVGAGI (reference sequence). The length of the CDR3 is 13 residues. In DNA, the CDR3 is TGTGCCAGCAGTTACGACAGGTACACTGAAGCTTTCTTT. Encoded protein: CASSYDRYTEAFF.

The chain couples TRBV6-6 to TRBJ2-1, with D perhaps TRBD2 (6 bases). Germline V lookup: CDR1 MNHNY, CDR2 SVGAGI (reference sequence). This CDR3 has 15 residues. V lost 7 bases and J lost 4, with 17 bases in between. CDR3 DNA: TGTGCCAGCATGCGTGGGAGGTCAGGGTACAATGAGCAGTTCTTC. Amino acids: CASMRGRSGYNEQFF.

This clone was detected once. The chain combines TRBV28 with TRBJ2-7, with 7 bases fitting TRBD2. CDR3 length: 15 amino acids. The V segment lost 6 bases and the J segment 0 bases; nucleotides outside the gene matches: 8. Germline lookup yields CDR1 MDHEN and CDR2 SYDVKM. CDR3 sequence: CASSRAGSPSYEQYV. The DNA for the CDR3 is TGTGCCAGCAGCCGAGCGGGGTCACCCTCCTACGAGCAGTACGTC.